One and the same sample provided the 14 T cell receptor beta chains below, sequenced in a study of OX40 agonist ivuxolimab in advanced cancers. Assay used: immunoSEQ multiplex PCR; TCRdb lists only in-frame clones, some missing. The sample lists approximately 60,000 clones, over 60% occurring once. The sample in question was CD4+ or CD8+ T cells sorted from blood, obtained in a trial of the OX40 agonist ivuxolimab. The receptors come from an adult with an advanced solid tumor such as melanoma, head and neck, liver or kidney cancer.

The CDR3 sequence is CASSPRLGPGNTIYF. As DNA, the CDR3 is TGTGCCAGCAGCCCCCGGCTGGGGCCTGGAAACACCATATATTTT. The gene calls are TRBV7-9 and TRBJ1-3; D perhaps matches TRBD1 (5 bases). CDR1 and CDR2 from the germline V gene are SEHNR and FQNEAQ (reference sequence). The V end lost 5 bases, the J end lost 2 bases, and 13 bases lay between the germline ends. The CDR3 sequence is 15 residues long.

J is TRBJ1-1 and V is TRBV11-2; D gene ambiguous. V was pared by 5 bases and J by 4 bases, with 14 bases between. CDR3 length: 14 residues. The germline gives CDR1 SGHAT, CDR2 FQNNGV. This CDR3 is CASSPDLWGTEAFF. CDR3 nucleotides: TGTGCCAGCAGCCCGGATCTCTGGGGCACTGAAGCTTTCTTT.

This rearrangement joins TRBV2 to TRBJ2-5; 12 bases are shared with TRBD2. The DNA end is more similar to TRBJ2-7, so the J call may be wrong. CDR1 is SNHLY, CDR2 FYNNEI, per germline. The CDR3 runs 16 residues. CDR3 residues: CASSEGRLAGVNEQYF. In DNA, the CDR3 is TGTGCCAGCAGTGAAGGGAGACTAGCGGGAGTGAACGAGCAGTACTTC.

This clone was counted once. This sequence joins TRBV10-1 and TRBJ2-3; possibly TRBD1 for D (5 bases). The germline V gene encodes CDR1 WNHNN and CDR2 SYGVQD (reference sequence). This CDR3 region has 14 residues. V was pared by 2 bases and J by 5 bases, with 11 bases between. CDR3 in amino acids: CASSENPQGDTQYF. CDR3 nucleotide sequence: TGCGCCAGCAGTGAGAATCCCCAGGGAGATACGCAGTATTTT.

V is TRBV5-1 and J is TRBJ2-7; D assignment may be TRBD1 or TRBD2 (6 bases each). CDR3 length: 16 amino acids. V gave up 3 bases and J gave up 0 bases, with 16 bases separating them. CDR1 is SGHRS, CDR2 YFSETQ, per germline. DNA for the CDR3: TGCGCCAGCAGCTCCCCTTCGGGGGCCTTCTCCTACGAGCAGTACTTC. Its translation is CASSSPSGAFSYEQYF.

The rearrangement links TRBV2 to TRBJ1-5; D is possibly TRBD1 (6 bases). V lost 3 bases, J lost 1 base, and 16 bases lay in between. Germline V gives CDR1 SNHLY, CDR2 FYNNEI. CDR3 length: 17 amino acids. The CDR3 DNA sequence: TGTGCCAGCAGTGAGGGACAAGGCCTTCGGAGCAATCAGCCCCAGCATTTT. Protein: CASSEGQGLRSNQPQHF.

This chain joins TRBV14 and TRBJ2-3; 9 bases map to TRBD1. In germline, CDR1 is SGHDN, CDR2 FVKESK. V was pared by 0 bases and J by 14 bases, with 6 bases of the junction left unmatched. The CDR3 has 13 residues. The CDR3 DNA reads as TGTGCCAGCAGCCAAGATTGGACAGGGGAGCCGTATTTT. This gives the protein CASSQDWTGEPYF.

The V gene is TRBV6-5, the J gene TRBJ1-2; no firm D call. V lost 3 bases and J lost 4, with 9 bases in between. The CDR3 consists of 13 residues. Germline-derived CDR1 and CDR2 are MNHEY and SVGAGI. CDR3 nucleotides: TGTGCCAGCAGTTATGACGGCAGCTATGGCTACACCTTC. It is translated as CASSYDGSYGYTF.

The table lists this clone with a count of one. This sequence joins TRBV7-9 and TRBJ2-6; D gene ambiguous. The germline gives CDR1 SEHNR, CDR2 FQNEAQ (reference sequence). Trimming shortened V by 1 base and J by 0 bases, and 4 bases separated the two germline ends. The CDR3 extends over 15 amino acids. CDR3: CASSLGGSGANVLTF. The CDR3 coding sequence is TGTGCCAGCAGCTTAGGGGGCTCTGGGGCCAACGTCCTGACTTTC.

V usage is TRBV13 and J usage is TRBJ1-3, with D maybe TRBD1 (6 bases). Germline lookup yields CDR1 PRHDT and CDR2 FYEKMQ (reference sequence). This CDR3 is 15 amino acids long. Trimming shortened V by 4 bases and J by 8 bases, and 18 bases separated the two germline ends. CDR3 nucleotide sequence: TGTGCCAGCAGCTCCCCACAGGGCCCATCGGACACCATATATTTT. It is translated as CASSSPQGPSDTIYF.

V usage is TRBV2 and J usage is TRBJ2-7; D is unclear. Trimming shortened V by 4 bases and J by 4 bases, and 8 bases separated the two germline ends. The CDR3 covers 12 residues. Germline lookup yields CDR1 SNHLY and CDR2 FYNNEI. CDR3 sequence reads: CASSVPGYEQYF. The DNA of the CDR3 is TGTGCCAGCAGTGTTCCTGGGTACGAGCAGTACTTC.

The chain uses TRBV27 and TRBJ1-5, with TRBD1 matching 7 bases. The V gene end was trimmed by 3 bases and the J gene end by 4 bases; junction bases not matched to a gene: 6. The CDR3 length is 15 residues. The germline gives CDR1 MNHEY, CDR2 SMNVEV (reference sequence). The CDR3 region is CASSLKAGGNQPQHF. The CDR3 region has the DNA TGTGCCAGCAGTTTGAAGGCAGGGGGTAATCAGCCCCAGCATTTT.

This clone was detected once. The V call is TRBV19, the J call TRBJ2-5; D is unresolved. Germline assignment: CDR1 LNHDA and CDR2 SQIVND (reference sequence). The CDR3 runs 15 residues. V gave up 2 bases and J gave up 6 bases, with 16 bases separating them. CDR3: CASSIRAGLGKTQYF. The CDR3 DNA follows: TGTGCCAGTAGTATAAGGGCAGGCCTGGGGAAGACCCAGTACTTC.

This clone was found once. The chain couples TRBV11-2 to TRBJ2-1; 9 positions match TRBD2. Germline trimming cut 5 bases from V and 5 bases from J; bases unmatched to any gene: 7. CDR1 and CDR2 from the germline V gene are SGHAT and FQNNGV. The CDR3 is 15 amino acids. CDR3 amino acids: CASSPMGLANNEQFF. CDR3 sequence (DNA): TGTGCCAGCAGCCCAATGGGACTAGCAAACAATGAGCAGTTCTTC. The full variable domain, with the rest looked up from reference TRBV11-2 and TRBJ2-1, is EAGVAQSPRYKIIEKRQSVAFWCNPISGHATLYWYQQILGQGPKLLIQFQNNGVVDDSQLPKDRFSAERLKGVDSTLKIQPAKLEDSAVYLCASSPMGLANNEQFFGPGTRLTVL.